This T cell receptor beta chain emerged from a study of cytomegalovirus exposure and HLA in healthy donors (dated by TCRdb to the late 2010s). The study in broad terms: The 670 or so repertoires of the first cohort and the 120 or so validation repertoires were produced on the same platform, according to a later analysis. The aim of the study was to test whether cataloging public T cell receptors could identify signatures of past pathogen exposure. A separate validation cohort of 100 to 150 different subjects was used in addition to the 666-subject first cohort. High-throughput TCR immunosequencing, statistical association of individual TCRs with disease status, and machine learning were combined to predict cytomegalovirus infection status. What the work shows at the level of the full study, not this receptor alone: The study gave a list of some 150 TCR beta chains associated with cytomegalovirus. In vitro tests confirmed that a few of the cytomegalovirus-associated TCR beta chains recognize cytomegalovirus antigens. It was suggested by the authors that the approach could potentially be generalized to other disease states and immunological phenotypes. Of the cluster scores, roughly 95% were above 0 in a later analysis, which found that TCRs clustered in the first cohort also tended to co-occur in the 90 to 150 validation repertoires. Most TCR sequences were observed very rarely across donors, whereas some public TCRs were present in many individuals. In both the original and validation cohorts, the classifier was reported to diagnose cytomegalovirus status with high specificity and sensitivity. The validation cohort had no HLA typing available for a later analysis, so co-occurrence within that cohort was assessed over all 110 or so repertoires.

Separate from the approximately 700-subject first cohort, the validation cohort of roughly 110 subjects was the group to which the donors belonged. V and J lose 5 bases and 4 bases, and a span of 9 bases separates them. From a lookup of the germline V gene, CDR1 and CDR2 are KGHSH and LQKENI. The CDR3 goes from the cysteine to the phenylalanine over 13 residues. Only CDR3 DNA remains: 39 bases, in frame from the first base. Details on this clone: The antigen it binds to is not known. No clone much larger than this one lies a single base away; base qualities are absent.

The library was built by means of the immunoSEQ multiplex PCR assay. On the authors' methods: A statistical classification framework was built for diagnosing cytomegalovirus status from the catalog of TCR beta chain sequences. TCRdb limited this immuneACCESS table to in-frame rearrangements with V and J called. A share of clones is missing; checked studies link under half to unresolved V genes, and the rest is unexplained. V and J calls and clone size are given by that table; D and trimming were obtained from the DNA. This sample gives about 330,000 clones in total; about nine tenths of them show up just once. 0.75% to 0.85% of the sample lies in the top ten.

The chain uses TRBV18 and TRBJ2-1, and possibly TRBD1, on 6 matching bases. This TCR was sampled from a young woman in good health and CMV-seronegative. Sequencing was done on a sample of PBMCs. The CDR3 region reads CASSGGAYNEQFF. Here is the DNA: TGTGCCAGCTCAGGGGGCGCGTACAATGAGCAGTTCTTC. Reference TRBV18 and TRBJ2-1 proteins supply the regions before and after the CDR3; the full variable domain is: NAGVMQNPRHLVRRRGQEARLRCSPMKGHSHVYWYRQLPEEGLKFMVYLQKENIIDESGMPKERFSAEFPKEGPSILRIQQVVRGDSAAYFCASSGGAYNEQFFGPGTRLTVL.